This T cell receptor beta chain was sequenced in a study of cytomegalovirus exposure and HLA in healthy donors. Findings of the study overall: In a later analysis, several top co-occurrence clusters appeared linked to parvovirus B19, influenza, CMV and Epstein-Barr virus.

The PCR ran on 60 Vbeta and 13 Jbeta primers. Profiled with immunoSEQ multiplex PCR; TCRdb holds only in-frame clones, not every one. The sample holds 150,000 to 200,000 clones, 60% to 80% seen once. Only one count was recorded for this clone. The antigen remains unidentified. CDR1 is SEHNR, CDR2 FQNEAQ, per germline (reference sequence). The CDR3 has 14 residues. The V gene end was trimmed by 4 bases and the J gene end by 7 bases; junction bases not matched to a gene: 6. The sample comprised PBMCs. The sequence was collected from a man aged 45 to 65 in good health and CMV-seropositive. This rearrangement joins TRBV7-9 to TRBJ1-2, with 10 bases lining up with TRBD1. The CDR3: CASSSRDRGFGYTF. In DNA, the CDR3 is TGTGCCAGCAGCTCCAGGGACAGGGGCTTTGGCTACACCTTC.